The 16 T cell receptor beta chains reported below all come from one sample, sequenced in a study of blood T cell repertoires in COVID-19. Using immunoSEQ multiplex PCR, the repertoire was profiled, and TCRdb retains in-frame clones only, with some absent. The profile shows roughly 300,000 clones, under 90% of them singletons. Sequenced sample: peripheral blood. These TCRs come from a woman aged 25-40 years with COVID-19, enrolled during active disease.

The chain couples TRBV4-3 to TRBJ1-5; no clear D gene. CDR3 length: 13 residues. The V gene lost 0 bases and the J gene lost 4 bases, with 4 bases spanning the gap. CDR1 LGHNA and CDR2 YSLEER come from the germline V gene. CDR3 coding DNA: TGCGCCAGCAGCCAAGACTCTAATCAGCCCCAGCATTTT. Protein: CASSQDSNQPQHF.

The chain joins TRBV9 to TRBJ2-1, with 10 positions matching TRBD1. The CDR3 length is 14 residues. Unmatched junction bases numbered 6, after V lost 3 bases and J lost 9 bases. The germline CDR1 and CDR2 sequences are SGDLS and YYNGEE. CDR3 sequence: CASSEGQGLSEQFF. As DNA, the CDR3 is TGTGCCAGCAGCGAGGGACAGGGGCTTAGTGAGCAGTTCTTC.

This rearrangement joins TRBV5-8 to TRBJ2-7; perhaps TRBD1 as D (7 bases). The CDR3 extends over 15 amino acids. The germline V and J ends were trimmed by 3 bases and 3 bases, with 16 bases remaining between them. Per the germline V gene, CDR1 is SGHTS and CDR2 is YDEGEE. CDR3 nucleotide sequence: TGTGCCAGCAGCTCGTTAAACAGGGGAGGCTACGAGCAGTACTTC. This sequence encodes CASSSLNRGGYEQYF.

The chain uses TRBV7-2 and TRBJ2-1; 11 bases agree with TRBD2. Germline assignment: CDR1 SGHTA and CDR2 FQGNSA. Trimming at V came to 0 bases and at J to 5 bases, leaving 0 bases not matched to a gene. The CDR3 runs to 15 residues. In DNA, the CDR3 is TGTGCCAGCAGCTTAGCGGGACTAGCGGACAATGAGCAGTTCTTC. Protein product: CASSLAGLADNEQFF.

The CDR3 spells CASTLEGTGSNEQFF. In DNA form, the CDR3 reads TGTGCCAGTACCCTGGAGGGGACAGGAAGCAATGAGCAGTTCTTC. The chain uses TRBV28 and TRBJ2-1; 8 nucleotides line up with TRBD1. The germline gives CDR1 MDHEN, CDR2 SYDVKM. With 9 bases clipped from V and 6 bases from J, the junction kept 13 bases outside the gene matches. The CDR3 is 15 amino acids.

The rearrangement uses TRBV2 and TRBJ2-2; maybe TRBD1 (5 bases). CDR1 and CDR2 from the germline V gene are SNHLY and FYNNEI. Trimming stripped 7 bases from V and 0 bases from J, with 9 bases between. The CDR3 covers 14 residues. The CDR3 reads CASTWGPNTGELFF. The CDR3 nucleotides read TGTGCCAGCACGTGGGGCCCGAACACCGGGGAGCTGTTTTTT.

V usage is TRBV5-6 and J usage is TRBJ1-2, with D tentatively TRBD1 (5 bases). The germline V gene encodes CDR1 SGHDT and CDR2 YYEEEE. V was pared by 4 bases and J by 8 bases, with 12 bases between. This CDR3 spans 12 amino acids. For the CDR3, the DNA is TGTGCCAGCAGCCAGACAGTGGAGGGCTACACCTTC. This sequence encodes CASSQTVEGYTF.

The genes are TRBV12-3 or TRBV12-4 and TRBJ1-2; possibly TRBD1 for D (6 bases). V lost 10 bases to trimming and J lost 8 bases, with 20 bases between them. The CDR3 has 13 amino acids. CDR3 DNA sequence: TGTGCCACCAGCGGGACATCCTCTGGCGGCTACACCTTC. Protein: CATSGTSSGGYTF.

The rearrangement links TRBV19 to TRBJ1-3, with D unresolved. CDR1 and CDR2 (germline): LNHDA, SQIVND (reference sequence). Trimming took off 5 bases at V and 4 bases at J, with 15 bases between the two ends. The length of the CDR3 is 15 residues. The chain's CDR3 is CASSASLSPGNTIYF. Here the CDR3 DNA reads TGTGCCAGTAGTGCGAGTCTTTCCCCAGGAAACACCATATATTTT.

This chain joins TRBV28 and TRBJ1-5; TRBD1 is a possible D gene (6 bases). Trimming shortened V by 4 bases and J by 5 bases, and 15 bases separated the two germline ends. CDR1 and CDR2 from the germline V gene are MDHEN and SYDVKM. CDR3 length: 15 residues. The CDR3 is CASSSPGGGHQPQHF. The CDR3 DNA sequence: TGTGCCAGCAGTTCACCCGGGGGGGGCCATCAGCCCCAGCATTTT.

The chain couples TRBV24-1 to TRBJ2-2; D is unresolved. The CDR3 consists of 13 residues. Germline V gene lookup returns CDR1 KGHDR and CDR2 SFDVKD. Trimming removed 0 bases from V and 6 bases from J, with 4 bases in between. CDR3 region: CATSDLPSGELFF. The DNA for the CDR3 is TGTGCCACCAGTGATTTGCCGTCCGGGGAGCTGTTTTTT.

The genes are TRBV6-4 and TRBJ1-2, with D hard to call. From germline, CDR1 is MRHNA and CDR2 SNTAGT. This CDR3 contains 10 residues. The V gene lost 7 bases and the J gene lost 5 bases, with 5 bases spanning the gap. The CDR3 reads CASTHYGYTF. The CDR3 DNA follows: TGTGCCAGCACCCATTATGGCTACACCTTC.

This chain connects TRBV7-3 to TRBJ1-1; maybe TRBD1 (6 bases). Per germline, CDR1 SGHTA and CDR2 FQGTGA. This CDR3 spans 15 amino acids. V gave up 5 bases and J gave up 1 base, with 14 bases separating them. The CDR3 loop is CASSTTGTQNTEAFF. CDR3 DNA sequence: TGTGCCAGCAGCACTACCGGGACACAGAACACTGAAGCTTTCTTT.

The chain uses TRBV3-1 (or the pseudogene TRBV3-2) and TRBJ1-4; 7 bases are shared with TRBD1. Unmatched junction bases numbered 9, after V lost 0 bases and J lost 8 bases. The CDR3 extends over 16 amino acids. CDR1 is LGHDT and CDR2 is YNNKEL in the germline V gene (reference sequence). This CDR3 is CASSQDYRGWEEKLFF. CDR3 in DNA: TGTGCCAGCAGCCAAGACTACAGGGGTTGGGAAGAAAAACTGTTTTTT.

The chain combines TRBV5-4 with TRBJ1-2, with a possible D match to TRBD1 (5 bases). The V end lost 4 bases, the J end lost 7 bases, and 14 bases lay between the germline ends. This CDR3 region has 13 residues. The germline gives CDR1 SGHNT, CDR2 YYREEE (reference sequence). CDR3 DNA: TGTGCCAGCAGCCCCGAGTGGGGCGCTGGCTACACCTTC. Translated: CASSPEWGAGYTF.

This chain links TRBV2 with TRBJ1-1; no reliable D call. The CDR3 is made up of 15 amino acids. V was shortened by 5 bases and J by 1 base, with 14 bases between the two germline ends. Germline CDR1 and CDR2: SNHLY and FYNNEI. CDR3 DNA sequence: TGTGCCAGCAGTAACCGGCGGGCGGCGAACACTGAAGCTTTCTTT. As protein: CASSNRRAANTEAFF.